This T cell receptor (beta chain) is from a study of technical replicates of blood from a handful of donors. Clones were sequenced by immunoSEQ multiplex PCR, and TCRdb holds only the in-frame ones, with some missing. The sample has roughly 68,000 clones; roughly nine tenths are singletons. This clone was seen a few times. The V end was cut by 5 bases, the J end by 3 bases, with 16 bases between. The CDR3 is made up of 15 amino acids. The germline CDR1 and CDR2 sequences are MNHEY and SVGAGI. The chain recombines TRBV6-5 with TRBJ1-1; D gene unclear. This TCR was sampled from a human donor in good health. Source material: T cells isolated from PBMCs. The CDR3 DNA follows: TGTGCCAGCAGTCGCCTGAGGGAGGGTTACACTGAAGCTTTCTTT. Its protein product is CASSRLREGYTEAFF.